This T cell receptor beta chain was observed in a study of blood T cell repertoires in COVID-19. As for the study in general: Researchers got acute and convalescent COVID-19 samples from the United States, Italy and Spain. T cells, B-cell-depleted T cells, or PBMCs provided the cDNA or gDNA that served as material.

The authors' processing: Reference gene primer amplification in the assay estimated nucleated cell counts. Sequencing was performed with immunoSEQ multiplex PCR; in TCRdb, only in-frame clones are kept and a portion is missing. V and J calls and clone size follow that table, whereas D and trimming were derived from the DNA. The sample records 180,000 or so clones, around four fifths being singletons. This clone was observed a single time. Sequences were obtained from peripheral blood. This receptor was identified in a man aged 35 to 55 who had recovered from COVID-19.

CDR3 bases: TGCGCCAGCAGCCCGAGGGCGACAGATACGCAGTATTTT. It is translated as CASSPRATDTQYF. The gene calls are TRBV5-1 and TRBJ2-3, with a tentative D call TRBD2 (5 bases). The germline CDR1 and CDR2 sequences are SGHRS and YFSETQ. This CDR3 is 13 amino acids long. The V gene lost 4 bases and the J gene lost 3 bases, with 9 bases spanning the gap.